This T cell receptor (beta chain) was identified in a study of T cells expressing NK-cell markers. Study-level information: The study drew TCR beta repertoires from sorted CD3+CD56+NKG2C+, CD3+CD56+NKG2C- and CD3+CD56-NKG2C+ T cells. The eight sequenced donors comprised seven who were HCMV-seropositive and one who was seronegative. Overall study results and limits: Six of the donors carried dominant NKG2C+ clonotypes that took up roughly 1.0-8% of their CD8+ T cells.

It was by 5'RACE template switching with UMIs that TCR beta cDNA was made. TCRdb reprocessed the 5' RACE reads; each CDR3 protein has one entry and no DNA is given. This table holds 200,000 to 300,000 distinct CDR3 sequences. CDR3 length equals 14 residues. Germline-derived CDR1 and CDR2 are SQVTM and ANQGSEA. On this clonotype itself: Its antigen is currently unknown.

Sequencing used blood T cells: a sorted CD56 or NKG2C T cell subset, CD4+ or CD8+ T cells, or bulk PBMC T cells (not recorded which). The chain uses TRBV29-1 and TRBJ1-2. The clonotype originates from a man aged 18 to 30 in good health. CDR3 sequence: CSVGASGANYGYTF.